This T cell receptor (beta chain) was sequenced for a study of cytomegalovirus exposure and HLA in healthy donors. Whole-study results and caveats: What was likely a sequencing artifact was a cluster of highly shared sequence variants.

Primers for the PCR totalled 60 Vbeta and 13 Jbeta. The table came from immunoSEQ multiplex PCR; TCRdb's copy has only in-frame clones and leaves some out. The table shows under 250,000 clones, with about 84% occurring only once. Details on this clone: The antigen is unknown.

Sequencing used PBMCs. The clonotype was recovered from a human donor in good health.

CDR3 bases: TGTGCCATCACAGGGGGCTACGAGCAGTACTTC. Its protein product is CAITGGYEQYF. This rearrangement joins TRBV6-1 to TRBJ2-7; 8 positions match TRBD1. CDR1 and CDR2 from the germline V gene are MNHNS and SASEGT. The V segment lost 10 bases and the J segment 3 bases; nucleotides outside the gene matches: 2. The CDR3 consists of 11 residues.